These 21 T cell receptor beta chains came from one sample sequenced in a study of blood T cell repertoires in COVID-19. Repertoires were generated with immunoSEQ multiplex PCR, while TCRdb's copy carries only in-frame clones and drops some. The sample shows under 200,000 clones, roughly nine tenths of them seen only once. The sample consisted of PBMCs or T cells enriched from blood (not recorded which). These receptors were obtained from a woman between 40 and 55 years old in a cohort exposed to, infected with or recovered from COVID-19 (not recorded which).

The CDR3 loop is CASSPDRGGHEAFF. In nucleotides, the CDR3 is TGCGCCAGCAGCCCTGACAGGGGGGGTCATGAAGCTTTCTTT. V is TRBV5-1 and J is TRBJ1-1; 9 bases agree with TRBD1. Germline trimming cut 4 bases from V and 7 bases from J; bases unmatched to any gene: 8. Germline V gives CDR1 SGHRS, CDR2 YFSETQ. CDR3 length equals 14 residues.

The chain carries TRBV4-1 and TRBJ2-5, with TRBD2 matching 7 bases. Germline CDR1 reads MGHRA; CDR2 reads YSYEKL. The CDR3 is made up of 15 amino acids. Germline trimming cut 0 bases from V and 1 base from J; bases unmatched to any gene: 2. The CDR3 nucleotides read TGCGCCAGCAGCCAAGAGGGGGGGGGCCAAGAGACCCAGTACTTC. Translating gives CASSQEGGGQETQYF.

The J gene is TRBJ1-1, the V gene TRBV11-3, with D possibly TRBD1 on 6 matching bases. The CDR3 has 15 residues. Trimming removed 5 bases from V and 1 base from J, with 14 bases in between. Germline V gene data show CDR1 as SGHNT and CDR2 as YENEEA. The CDR3 sequence: CASSGWTEGNTEAFF. CDR3 coding DNA: TGTGCCAGCAGCGGTTGGACAGAGGGGAACACTGAAGCTTTCTTT.

The CDR3 sequence: CASSSILSGSSYNEQFF. The CDR3 DNA follows: TGCGCCAGCAGCTCCATACTGAGCGGGAGCTCCTACAATGAGCAGTTCTTC. The V gene is TRBV5-1, the J gene TRBJ2-1; 8 nucleotides align to TRBD2. There are 17 residues in the CDR3. Germline V CDR1 and CDR2: SGHRS, YFSETQ. The V and J ends lost 3 bases and 0 bases, in that order; junction bases with no gene match: 8. Full variable domain (missing parts from reference TRBV5-1 and TRBJ2-1): KAGVTQTPRYLIKTRGQQVTLSCSPISGHRSVSWYQQTPGQGLQFLFEYFSETQRNKGNFPGRFSGRQFSNSRSEMNVSTLELGDSALYLCASSSILSGSSYNEQFFGPGTRLTVL.

CDR3 coding DNA: TGTGCCACCAGTGATATGGGGGGGGCTTTCTTT. This translates into CATSDMGGAFF. The chain joins TRBV24-1 to TRBJ1-1; possible D gene TRBD1, 5 bases. Per germline, CDR1 KGHDR and CDR2 SFDVKD. Trimming pared 3 bases from V and 11 bases from J, leaving 9 bases between. The CDR3 is 11 amino acids.

This clone was seen once. The chain uses TRBV30 and TRBJ1-2; 7 bases agree with TRBD1. The germline gives CDR1 GTSNPN, CDR2 SVGIG (reference sequence). The CDR3 runs to 13 residues. V was pared by 0 bases and J by 6 bases, with 4 bases of the junction left unmatched. The CDR3 coding sequence is TGTGCCTGGAGTGTGGGTCAGGGGGATGGCTACACCTTC. Translating it yields CAWSVGQGDGYTF.

The chain combines TRBV6-5 with TRBJ2-3, with 9 bases that match TRBD1. The CDR3 loop spans 14 amino acids. CDR1 MNHEY and CDR2 SVGAGI come from the germline V gene. The V and J ends lost 6 bases and 3 bases, in that order; junction bases with no gene match: 4. The chain's CDR3 is CASSSGTGTDTQYF. CDR3 in DNA: TGTGCCAGCAGCTCCGGGACAGGGACAGATACGCAGTATTTT.

This rearrangement joins TRBV9 to TRBJ1-1; no clear D. The CDR3 runs 14 residues. Per the germline V gene, CDR1 is SGDLS and CDR2 is YYNGEE. The ends were cut back, 4 bases at V and 3 bases at J, with 13 bases in the middle. The CDR3 coding sequence is TGTGCCAGCAGCTCGGGAAGATTGGACACTGAAGCTTTCTTT. This encodes CASSSGRLDTEAFF.

This chain uses TRBV3-1 (or the pseudogene TRBV3-2) with TRBJ2-3; D gene ambiguous. The CDR3 has 12 residues. V was clipped by 1 base and J by 7 bases, with 6 bases between them. Germline assignment: CDR1 LGHDT and CDR2 YNNKEL (reference sequence). CDR3 sequence: CASSQVANTQYF. The CDR3, as DNA: TGTGCCAGCAGCCAAGTTGCGAATACGCAGTATTTT.

The chain recombines TRBV5-8 with TRBJ2-7; possible D gene TRBD1, 5 bases. The ends were cut back, 3 bases at V and 7 bases at J, with 11 bases in the middle. The CDR3 covers 12 residues. From germline, CDR1 is SGHTS and CDR2 YDEGEE. The CDR3, as DNA: TGTGCCAGCAGCTGGGGCGGCGGTGAGCAGTACTTC. Protein: CASSWGGGEQYF.

This clone has a handful of counts. This chain's CDR3 is CASSTTGGRNTEAFF. The CDR3 DNA sequence: TGTGCCAGCAGCACCACAGGGGGAAGGAACACTGAAGCTTTCTTT. The chain combines TRBV13 with TRBJ1-1; 8 nucleotides match TRBD1. V gave up 5 bases and J gave up 1 base; unmatched junction bases: 6. Germline values: CDR1 PRHDT, CDR2 FYEKMQ (reference sequence). There are 15 residues in the CDR3.

The CDR3 spells CASSQDPRLAKNIQYF. In DNA form, the CDR3 reads TGCGCCAGCAGCCAAGATCCGCGGCTAGCCAAAAACATTCAGTACTTC. The genes are TRBV4-3 and TRBJ2-4; D not certain. V was pared by 0 bases and J by 0 bases, with 9 bases between. Germline V gene sequence: CDR1 LGHNA, CDR2 YSLEER. The CDR3 extends over 16 amino acids.

The rearrangement joins TRBV4-1 to TRBJ2-3; TRBD2 matches at 8 bases. CDR3 length equals 15 residues. Losses at the gene ends were 4 bases for V and 3 bases for J; bases not matched to a gene: 6. CDR1 and CDR2 from the germline V gene are MGHRA and YSYEKL. The CDR3 nucleotides are TGCGCCAGCAGCCCATTCAGCGGGGGTACAGATACGCAGTATTTT. Translated: CASSPFSGGTDTQYF.

Of note for this clone: This specimen includes other DNA sequences encoding the same CDR3. This chain connects TRBV5-1 to TRBJ1-1, with a tentative D call TRBD1 (5 bases). The V and J ends lost 0 bases and 0 bases respectively, with 6 bases between them. The CDR3 runs to 14 residues. Germline lookup yields CDR1 SGHRS and CDR2 YFSETQ. In DNA form, the CDR3 reads TGCGCCAGCAGCTTGGCAGGGATGAACACTGAAGCTTTCTTT. Residues: CASSLAGMNTEAFF.

The chain joins TRBV30 to TRBJ1-3; a possible D gene is TRBD1 (5 bases). CDR1 is GTSNPN and CDR2 is SVGIG in the germline V gene (reference sequence). There are 16 residues in the CDR3. V was trimmed by 8 bases and J by 0 bases, leaving 20 bases between them. The DNA for the CDR3 is TGTGCCGTCGCCGGGGGGTTGATAAGCTCTGGAAACACCATATATTTT. Translation gives CAVAGGLISSGNTIYF.

This clone is a singleton in its sample. The gene calls are TRBV3-1 (or the pseudogene TRBV3-2) and TRBJ2-1; 14 nucleotides match TRBD2. J lost 0 bases, V lost 4 bases, and 8 bases had no gene match. This CDR3 has 19 amino acids. Germline CDR1 reads LGHDT; CDR2 reads YNNKEL (reference sequence). The CDR3 region is CASSLTTSGGGSSYNEQFF. The CDR3 DNA is TGTGCCAGCAGCCTTACGACTAGCGGGGGGGGAAGCTCCTACAATGAGCAGTTCTTC.

The chain combines TRBV6-1 with TRBJ1-5; D remains unclear. The CDR3 extends over 15 amino acids. CDR1 and CDR2 from the germline V gene are MNHNS and SASEGT. V was cut by 2 bases and J by 4 bases, with 12 bases left in between. The CDR3 region is CASSEIGGNNQPQHF. CDR3 nucleotides: TGTGCCAGCAGTGAAATTGGCGGAAATAATCAGCCCCAGCATTTT.

V is TRBV10-1 and J is TRBJ2-1; TRBD1 aligns across 7 bases. J lost 7 bases, V lost 3 bases, and 6 bases had no gene match. The germline V gene has CDR1 WNHNN and CDR2 SYGVQD (reference sequence). This CDR3 is 14 amino acids long. The CDR3 protein is CASSETGAENEQFF. The DNA of the CDR3 is TGCGCCAGCAGTGAAACAGGGGCAGAAAATGAGCAGTTCTTC.

The CDR3 sequence: CASSSSGTTQETQYF. DNA for the CDR3: TGTGCCAGCAGCTCTAGCGGGACCACCCAAGAGACCCAGTACTTC. This chain connects TRBV9 to TRBJ2-5; 9 bases align to TRBD2. The CDR3 totals 15 residues. Germline trimming cut 4 bases from V and 1 base from J; bases unmatched to any gene: 5. Looked up from germline, CDR1 is SGDLS and CDR2 is YYNGEE. Filled out from reference TRBV9 and TRBJ2-5, the complete variable domain reads DSGVTQTPKHLITATGQRVTLRCSPRSGDLSVYWYQQSLDQGLQFLIQYYNGEERAKGNILERFSAQQFPDLHSELNLSSLELGDSALYFCASSSSGTTQETQYFGPGTRLLVL.

V usage is TRBV24-1 and J usage is TRBJ1-1; tentatively, D is TRBD1 (5 bases). The CDR3 spans 13 residues. Trimming stripped 5 bases from V and 6 bases from J, with 12 bases between. Germline V gene data show CDR1 as KGHDR and CDR2 as SFDVKD. This CDR3 is CATSAEGVSEAFF. In DNA form, the CDR3 reads TGTGCCACCAGTGCCGAAGGGGTCTCTGAAGCTTTCTTT.

This clone was seen a few times. This chain links TRBV6-1 with TRBJ2-5, with a tentative D call TRBD2 (6 bases). V dropped 3 bases and J dropped 2 bases, with 13 bases sitting between them. Looked up from germline, CDR1 is MNHNS and CDR2 is SASEGT. The CDR3 has 15 amino acids. The CDR3 spells CASSDLSGEQETQYF. DNA for the CDR3: TGTGCCAGCAGTGACCTTAGCGGCGAGCAAGAGACCCAGTACTTC.